This entry describes one T cell receptor beta chain. This clone appeared a single time. The antigen it recognizes is unknown. No base qualities exist here, and no much larger clone lies one base off it. The CDR3 regions of human TCRbeta chains were analyzed by immunosequencing. The source study handled its data this way. Repertoire TCRs were matched against a reference library of SARS-CoV-2-specific TCRs generated with the MIRA antigen-specificity platform. Breadth meant the fraction of unique TCRs that were SARS-CoV-2-associated, whereas depth meant the fraction of total T cells that were SARS-CoV-2-associated. Each spike-specific TCR was assigned to its reactive spike region and to a CD4 or CD8 class using the MIRA data. Log10-transformed breadth and depth values were compared by one-way ANOVA with Sidak's multiple comparisons tests. Entries here come from immuneACCESS through TCRdb and include only in-frame sequences with V and J called. Some clones fail to appear in such tables; in the studies checked, an unresolved V gene covers under half of the shortfall, and the cause of the remainder is unknown. V, J and clone size reflect that table, while D and trimming were determined from the DNA. This sample lists some 99,000 clones; roughly 90% were detected once. The ten largest clones add up to approximately 5.2% of the sample.

The time point label, as the study defines it: baseline before first vaccination. Vaccinee samples were obtained from the UK trials COV001 and COV002, which included a single-blind randomized controlled phase 2/3 trial of AZD1222 (ChAdOx1 nCoV-19) in healthy adults. For TCRbeta chain sequencing, PBMC samples from trial participants were taken at day 0 and at day 28 after the second dose. V and J lose 7 bases and 0 bases, and a span of 11 bases separates them. The CDR3 runs 14 residues from the cysteine to the phenylalanine. Of all the DNA, just the CDR3 is kept, 42 bases in frame from base 1. The germline V gene encodes CDR1 SNHLY and CDR2 FYNNEI. This record comes from a study of T cell responses to AZD1222 COVID-19 vaccine (dated by TCRdb to the early 2020s). Broadly, across the study: AZD1222 recipients whose second dose came at about 4 weeks and those whose second dose came at about 12 weeks were combined into one group, since spike-specific TCR depth and breadth did not differ between the two schedules. Trial participants were enrolled by age into 18-55, 56-69 and 70-plus year subgroups, with 148, 28 and 57 TCR-sequenced participants respectively. A total of 230 to 250 trial participants underwent TCR sequencing, of whom roughly 210 had received two doses of AZD1222 and 26 had received two doses of the MenACWY control vaccine. The full study reports these points: Conclusions about previously exposed vaccinees are limited, since just five to seven AZD1222 recipients were seropositive for SARS-CoV-2 at baseline. A significant rise in spike-specific TCR breadth and depth was observed after two AZD1222 doses relative to day 0 and relative to MenACWY recipients. Participants were mostly white British and included more females than males, and it was suggested by the authors that clonal diversity may have been underestimated. CD4 TCRs associated with the vaccine covered the entire spike protein, and the dominant responses were in regions 160-218 and 743-854. Reportedly, almost half of the unique spike-specific TCRs recognized epitopes lying outside the regions that are mutated in the B.1.351 and B.1.1.7 variants. Because no day 14 peak-response samples were available, repertoires were characterized only after the peak T cell response. The 56-69-year group was small, and its depth increase did not reach significance, likely because of low power.

This TCR was recovered from an adult in good health. The chain was built from TRBV2 and TRBJ2-3, with the D gene not clear enough to name. The source was peripheral blood, collected on day 0 of AZD1222 vaccination. The CDR3 protein sequence reads: CASTLELSTDTQYF. The nucleotide sequence is given as TGTGCCAGCACTTTGGAATTAAGCACAGATACGCAGTATTTT.